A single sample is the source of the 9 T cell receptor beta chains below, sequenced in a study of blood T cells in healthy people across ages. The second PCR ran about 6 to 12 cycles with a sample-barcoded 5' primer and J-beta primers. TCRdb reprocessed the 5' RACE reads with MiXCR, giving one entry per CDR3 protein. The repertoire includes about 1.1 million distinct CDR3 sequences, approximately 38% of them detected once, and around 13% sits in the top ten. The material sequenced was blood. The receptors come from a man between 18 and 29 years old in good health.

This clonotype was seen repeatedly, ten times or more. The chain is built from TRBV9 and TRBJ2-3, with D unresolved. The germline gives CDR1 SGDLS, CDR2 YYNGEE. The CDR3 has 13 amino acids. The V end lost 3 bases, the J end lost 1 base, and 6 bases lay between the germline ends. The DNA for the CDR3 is TGTGCCAGCAGCGGTTGGGGCACAGATACGCAGTATTTT. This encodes CASSGWGTDTQYF.

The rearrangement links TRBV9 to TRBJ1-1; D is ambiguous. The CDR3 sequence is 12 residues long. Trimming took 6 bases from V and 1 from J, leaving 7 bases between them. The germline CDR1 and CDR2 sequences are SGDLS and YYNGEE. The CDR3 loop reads CASTGSNTEAFF. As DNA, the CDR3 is TGTGCCAGCACGGGCTCGAACACTGAAGCTTTCTTT.

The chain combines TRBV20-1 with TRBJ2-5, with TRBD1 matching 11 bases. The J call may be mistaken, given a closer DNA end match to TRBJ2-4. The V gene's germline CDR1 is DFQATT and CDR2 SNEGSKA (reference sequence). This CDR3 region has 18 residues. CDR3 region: CSATDRGPGYGPKNIQYF. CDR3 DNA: TGCAGTGCTACGGACAGGGGGCCGGGATATGGGCCCAAAAACATTCAGTACTTC.

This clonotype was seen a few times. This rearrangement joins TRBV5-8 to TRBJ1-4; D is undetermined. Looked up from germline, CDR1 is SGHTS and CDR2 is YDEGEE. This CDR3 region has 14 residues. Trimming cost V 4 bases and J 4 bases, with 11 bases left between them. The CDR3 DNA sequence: TGTGCCAGCAGCCTGGGAAGGCATAATGAAAAACTGTTTTTT. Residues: CASSLGRHNEKLFF.

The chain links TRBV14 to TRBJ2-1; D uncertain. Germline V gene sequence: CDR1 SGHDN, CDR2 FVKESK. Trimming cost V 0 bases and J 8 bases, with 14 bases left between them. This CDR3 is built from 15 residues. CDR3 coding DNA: TGTGCCAGCAGCCAAGATGCCCGGAAATGGCATGAGCAGTTCTTC. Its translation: CASSQDARKWHEQFF.

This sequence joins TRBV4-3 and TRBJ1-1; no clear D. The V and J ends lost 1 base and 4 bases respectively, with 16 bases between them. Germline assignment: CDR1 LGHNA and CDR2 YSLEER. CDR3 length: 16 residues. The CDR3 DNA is TGCGCCAGCAGCCAAGTGCGTAAGGTTAAACGCACTGAAGCTTTCTTT. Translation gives CASSQVRKVKRTEAFF.

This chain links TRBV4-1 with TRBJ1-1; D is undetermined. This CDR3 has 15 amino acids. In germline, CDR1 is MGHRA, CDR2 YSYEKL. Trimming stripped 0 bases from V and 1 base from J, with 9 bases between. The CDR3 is CASSQDPGKNTEAFF. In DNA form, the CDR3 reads TGCGCCAGCAGCCAAGATCCGGGCAAGAACACTGAAGCTTTCTTT.

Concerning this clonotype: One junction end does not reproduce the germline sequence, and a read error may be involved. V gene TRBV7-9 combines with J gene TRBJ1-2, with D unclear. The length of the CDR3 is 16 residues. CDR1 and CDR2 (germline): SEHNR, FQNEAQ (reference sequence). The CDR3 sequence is CAGSFTATGPHDGYTF. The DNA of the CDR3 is TGTGCCGGCAGCTTCACAGCGACCGGCCCCCACGATGGCTACACCTTC.

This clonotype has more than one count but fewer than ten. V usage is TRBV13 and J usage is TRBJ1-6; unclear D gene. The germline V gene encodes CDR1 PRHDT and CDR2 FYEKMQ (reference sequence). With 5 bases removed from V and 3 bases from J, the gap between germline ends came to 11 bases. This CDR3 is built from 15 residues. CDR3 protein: CASSPRQIYNSPLHF. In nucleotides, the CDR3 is TGTGCCAGCAGCCCCCGTCAGATCTATAATTCACCCCTCCACTTT.